These 32 T cell receptor beta chains share one sample of origin, sequenced in a study of T cell responses to AZD1222 COVID-19 vaccine. Generated by immunoSEQ multiplex PCR, the TCRdb table keeps only in-frame clones and is missing some. The repertoire holds roughly 200,000 clones, with approximately 90% as singletons. The source material was peripheral blood, sampled 28 days after the second AZD1222 dose. The source is an adult who received the AZD1222 COVID-19 vaccine.

The chain uses TRBV9 and TRBJ2-1, with TRBD2 identical over 7 bases. With V trimmed by 0 bases and J by 3 bases, 3 bases remained unmatched. CDR1 is SGDLS, CDR2 YYNGEE, per germline. The CDR3 is 15 amino acids. The CDR3 bases are TGTGCCAGCAGCGTAGGAAGCGGGGACTACAATGAGCAGTTCTTC. This codes for CASSVGSGDYNEQFF.

Concerning this clone itself: A read error may produce the germline difference seen at one junction end. The chain combines TRBV29-1 with TRBJ2-7; possibly TRBD1 or TRBD2 for D (5 bases each). The germline V gene encodes CDR1 SQVTM and CDR2 ANQGSEA. The length of the CDR3 is 15 residues. The CDR3 spells CSVEGVGDPTYEQYF. CDR3 sequence (DNA): TGCAGCGTGGAAGGGGTCGGGGACCCAACCTACGAGCAGTACTTC.

This clone was observed once. The chain couples TRBV25-1 to TRBJ1-5; D uncertain. Germline V gives CDR1 MGHDK, CDR2 SYGVNS. The CDR3 contains 16 residues. CDR3 in amino acids: CALGGRHPNSNQPQHF. In DNA, the CDR3 is TGTGCTCTGGGAGGACGACATCCAAATAGCAATCAGCCCCAGCATTTT.

The chain uses TRBV28 and TRBJ2-6; weak D call: TRBD1 (5 bases). The CDR3 sequence is 15 residues long. Germline CDR1 is MDHEN and CDR2 is SYDVKM. V was shortened by 6 bases and J by 4 bases, with 13 bases between the two germline ends. CDR3 bases: TGTGCCAGCAGACCGGCAGGGTCCGGGGCCAACGTCCTGACTTTC. Translating gives CASRPAGSGANVLTF.

The rearrangement joins TRBV27 to TRBJ1-2, with a possible D match to TRBD1 (5 bases). Trimming took off 8 bases at V and 3 bases at J, with 13 bases between the two ends. Germline-derived CDR1 and CDR2 are MNHEY and SMNVEV (reference sequence). The CDR3 spans 13 residues. The CDR3 DNA reads TGTGCCAGCGCAATGGCAGGGTACTATGGCTACACCTTC. Translating gives CASAMAGYYGYTF.

The genes are TRBV30 and TRBJ1-5; TRBD1 might be the D (5 bases). CDR3 length equals 13 residues. CDR1 and CDR2 (germline): GTSNPN, SVGIG (reference sequence). Trimming took off 4 bases at V and 5 bases at J, with 12 bases between the two ends. CDR3 loop: CAWTHPGDQPQHF. CDR3 in DNA: TGTGCCTGGACCCATCCGGGGGATCAGCCCCAGCATTTT.

V usage is TRBV18 and J usage is TRBJ2-2; D tentatively fits TRBD1 or TRBD2 (5 bases each). The CDR3 totals 16 residues. Trimming took 4 bases from V and 1 from J, leaving 13 bases between them. In germline, CDR1 is KGHSH, CDR2 LQKENI. This CDR3 is CASSRPGTVNTGELFF. The CDR3 DNA reads as TGTGCCAGCTCACGGCCCGGGACGGTGAACACCGGGGAGCTGTTTTTT. The full variable domain, rest sourced from reference TRBV18 and TRBJ2-2, is NAGVMQNPRHLVRRRGQEARLRCSPMKGHSHVYWYRQLPEEGLKFMVYLQKENIIDESGMPKERFSAEFPKEGPSILRIQQVVRGDSAAYFCASSRPGTVNTGELFFGEGSRLTVL.

This chain uses TRBV5-4 with TRBJ1-1, with 8 bases identical to TRBD1. The V gene's germline CDR1 is SGHNT and CDR2 YYREEE (reference sequence). The CDR3 has 16 residues. The V segment lost 4 bases and the J segment 5 bases; nucleotides outside the gene matches: 13. In nucleotides, the CDR3 is TGTGCCAGCAGCCCCGGGCAGGGGGCCCCGCGGACTGAAGCTTTCTTT. This encodes CASSPGQGAPRTEAFF.

The V and J genes are TRBV7-8 and TRBJ1-6, with a tentative D call TRBD1 (5 bases). From germline, CDR1 is SGHVS and CDR2 FQNEAQ. V was trimmed by 1 base and J by 6 bases, leaving 10 bases between them. This CDR3 region has 15 residues. CDR3 region: CASSLEKGPNSPLHF. The CDR3, as DNA: TGTGCCAGCAGCTTAGAGAAGGGGCCTAATTCACCCCTCCACTTT.

V and J are TRBV19 and TRBJ1-2; D gene unclear. Trimming left V 9 bases short and J 4 bases short, with 21 bases between. The germline V gene encodes CDR1 LNHDA and CDR2 SQIVND (reference sequence). The CDR3 has 15 residues. The CDR3 DNA is TGTGCCAGCACAGAGAGTTGGGGTAAACGCTATGGCTACACCTTC. This translates into CASTESWGKRYGYTF.

V gene TRBV28 combines with J gene TRBJ1-3, with 9 bases matching TRBD1. This CDR3 spans 15 amino acids. Losses at the gene ends were 2 bases for V and 4 bases for J; bases not matched to a gene: 3. The germline gives CDR1 MDHEN, CDR2 SYDVKM. The CDR3 coding sequence is TGTGCCAGCAGTTTACAGGACAGGGGAGGAAACACCATATATTTT. Amino acids: CASSLQDRGGNTIYF.

This clone occurred once. The chain carries TRBV28 and TRBJ1-4, with a tentative D call TRBD1 (5 bases). With 6 bases removed from V and 0 bases from J, the gap between germline ends came to 14 bases. The CDR3 loop spans 16 amino acids. Germline V gene sequence: CDR1 MDHEN, CDR2 SYDVKM. This CDR3 is CASSPGAYATNEKLFF. The CDR3 DNA is TGTGCCAGCAGCCCCGGGGCTTATGCAACTAATGAAAAACTGTTTTTT. The complete variable domain, with remaining parts taken from reference TRBV28 and TRBJ1-4, reads DVKVTQSSRYLVKRTGEKVFLECVQDMDHENMFWYRQDPGLGLRLIYFSYDVKMKEKGDIPEGYSVSREKKERFSLILESASTNQTSMYLCASSPGAYATNEKLFFGSGTQLSVL.

The chain employs TRBV7-6 and TRBJ1-3; a possible D gene is TRBD1 (5 bases). V lost 4 bases to trimming and J lost 5 bases, with 15 bases between them. The CDR3 is 15 amino acids. Per germline, CDR1 SGHVS and CDR2 FNYEAQ. The CDR3 region is CASSSDSEKRNTIYF. In DNA form, the CDR3 reads TGTGCCAGCAGCTCTGACAGTGAGAAAAGAAACACCATATATTTT.

This sequence joins TRBV18 and TRBJ1-1; no firm D call. V gave up 2 bases and J gave up 3 bases, with 10 bases separating them. There are 14 residues in the CDR3. Germline CDR1 is KGHSH and CDR2 is LQKENI. CDR3 DNA sequence: TGTGCCAGCTCACCAAGAGGCGGGTACACTGAAGCTTTCTTT. It yields the protein CASSPRGGYTEAFF. The full variable domain, in which reference TRBV18 and TRBJ1-1 provide the parts outside the CDR3, is NAGVMQNPRHLVRRRGQEARLRCSPMKGHSHVYWYRQLPEEGLKFMVYLQKENIIDESGMPKERFSAEFPKEGPSILRIQQVVRGDSAAYFCASSPRGGYTEAFFGQGTRLTVV.

The CDR3 sequence: CASSVRDTEAFF. CDR3 sequence (DNA): TGCGCCAGCAGTGTGCGGGACACTGAAGCTTTCTTT. The chain links TRBV10-2 to TRBJ1-1; unclear D gene. This CDR3 region has 12 residues. V was pared by 4 bases and J by 3 bases, with 6 bases between. Germline V gene lookup returns CDR1 WSHSY and CDR2 SAAADI.

This chain links TRBV19 with TRBJ2-1; D possibly corresponds to TRBD2 (5 bases). Germline CDR1 is LNHDA and CDR2 is SQIVND (reference sequence). The V and J ends lost 3 bases and 5 bases respectively, with 14 bases between them. The CDR3 length is 15 residues. The CDR3 reads CASSIQGSLHNEQFF. CDR3 sequence (DNA): TGTGCCAGTAGTATTCAAGGGAGCCTACACAATGAGCAGTTCTTC.

This sequence joins TRBV19 and TRBJ1-5; D unresolved. The CDR3 covers 12 residues. The V end was cut by 5 bases, the J end by 4 bases, with 6 bases between. Per the germline V gene, CDR1 is LNHDA and CDR2 is SQIVND (reference sequence). Written as DNA, the CDR3 is TGTGCCAGTAGTCTCGGTAATCAGCCCCAGCATTTT. Translated: CASSLGNQPQHF.

The V gene is TRBV7-8, the J gene TRBJ2-7; D ambiguous. Germline V gene data show CDR1 as SGHVS and CDR2 as FQNEAQ. CDR3 length: 12 amino acids. Trimming took off 5 bases at V and 3 bases at J, with 8 bases between the two ends. The CDR3: CASSPDDYEQYF. CDR3 coding DNA: TGTGCCAGCAGCCCGGACGACTACGAGCAGTACTTC.

The V and J genes are TRBV9 and TRBJ2-4; D uncertain. Germline V gene lookup returns CDR1 SGDLS and CDR2 YYNGEE. The CDR3 is 15 residues long. Trimming cost V 4 bases and J 2 bases, with 13 bases left between them. Written as DNA, the CDR3 is TGTGCCAGCAGCTTGAGAGGAGCTACCAAAAACATTCAGTACTTC. This translates into CASSLRGATKNIQYF.

The chain recombines TRBV28 with TRBJ2-7; a possible D gene is TRBD1 (5 bases). Germline V gene lookup returns CDR1 MDHEN and CDR2 SYDVKM. The germline V and J ends were trimmed by 6 bases and 2 bases, with 17 bases remaining between them. CDR3 length: 15 amino acids. CDR3 protein: CASSPGTGLTYEQYF. The CDR3 nucleotides read TGTGCCAGCAGCCCGGGTACAGGCTTAACCTACGAGCAGTACTTC.

V and J are TRBV3-1 (or the pseudogene TRBV3-2) and TRBJ1-1; 9 bases are shared with TRBD1. With 1 base clipped from V and 5 bases from J, the junction kept 23 bases outside the gene matches. The CDR3 length is 21 residues. Germline V gives CDR1 LGHDT, CDR2 YNNKEL (reference sequence). The DNA of the CDR3 is TGTGCCAGCAGCCAAGTTCTACGGACAGGGGTTGCGGTATGGGATCGGACTGAAGCTTTCTTT. As protein: CASSQVLRTGVAVWDRTEAFF.

V usage is TRBV28 and J usage is TRBJ1-5; D not resolved. The CDR3 consists of 13 residues. The germline V gene has CDR1 MDHEN and CDR2 SYDVKM. The V and J ends lost 4 bases and 15 bases respectively, with 19 bases between them. DNA for the CDR3: TGTGCCAGCAGTTCCACCACCGTCGATTGGGGGCATTTT. Residues: CASSSTTVDWGHF.

The gene calls are TRBV4-1 and TRBJ1-1, with 8 bases identical to TRBD1. This CDR3 has 14 residues. Germline-derived CDR1 and CDR2 are MGHRA and YSYEKL. The V segment lost 1 base and the J segment 5 bases; nucleotides outside the gene matches: 3. The CDR3 spells CASSQGQGATEAFF. CDR3 in DNA: TGCGCCAGCAGCCAAGGTCAGGGGGCGACTGAAGCTTTCTTT.

This clone occurred a few times. This chain joins TRBV28 and TRBJ1-2; TRBD1 might be the D (5 bases). Trimming pared 10 bases from V and 1 base from J, leaving 19 bases between. Germline V gene lookup returns CDR1 MDHEN and CDR2 SYDVKM. CDR3 size: 15 residues. In DNA form, the CDR3 reads TGTGCCATCGTACAAGGGACGGCGAATAACTATGGCTACACCTTC. Translated, it gives CAIVQGTANNYGYTF.

This sequence joins TRBV24-1 and TRBJ1-1; the D gene is possibly TRBD1 (5 bases). From germline, CDR1 is KGHDR and CDR2 SFDVKD. Trimming took 2 bases from V and 1 from J, leaving 16 bases between them. There are 17 residues in the CDR3. The DNA for the CDR3 is TGTGCCACCAGTGATTCCGGCAGGGAAGGACGGAACACTGAAGCTTTCTTT. Encoded protein: CATSDSGREGRNTEAFF.

J is TRBJ2-3 and V is TRBV10-1; 7 bases align to TRBD2. Germline values: CDR1 WNHNN, CDR2 SYGVQD (reference sequence). CDR3 length: 16 amino acids. Germline trimming cut 2 bases from V and 4 bases from J; bases unmatched to any gene: 9. The CDR3 DNA is TGCGCCAGCAGTGAGGCATCGGGAGGAGGGGCAGATACGCAGTATTTT. Encoded protein: CASSEASGGGADTQYF.

V usage is TRBV7-2 and J usage is TRBJ1-2; D remains ambiguous. The V gene lost 5 bases and the J gene lost 0 bases, with 10 bases spanning the gap. In germline, CDR1 is SGHTA, CDR2 FQGNSA. The length of the CDR3 is 14 residues. The CDR3 protein is CASSIDRSNYGYTF. The CDR3 DNA reads as TGTGCCAGCAGCATAGACCGTTCTAACTATGGCTACACCTTC.

The chain recombines TRBV7-2 with TRBJ2-1; 10 nucleotides line up with TRBD2. With 5 bases clipped from V and 0 bases from J, the junction kept 4 bases outside the gene matches. Per germline, CDR1 SGHTA and CDR2 FQGNSA. This CDR3 comprises 16 residues. CDR3 region: CASSRVAGGSYNEQFF. The CDR3 nucleotides are TGTGCCAGCAGCAGAGTAGCGGGAGGCTCCTACAATGAGCAGTTCTTC.

A few counts support this clone. This chain uses TRBV21-1 with TRBJ2-7; TRBD2 reflects the table's D call only, with no check against the DNA. TRBV21-1 is annotated as a pseudogene. This CDR3 contains 15 residues. The CDR3 protein is CASSTGRGGNYEQYF. CDR3 DNA: TGTGCCAGCAGCACCGGTCGGGGAGGAAACTACGAGCAGTACTTC.

The CDR3 reads CASSLGWGGNRIDTQYF. For the CDR3, the DNA is TGCGCCAGCAGCTTGGGGTGGGGCGGGAATCGGATAGATACGCAGTATTTT. This chain joins TRBV5-1 and TRBJ2-3; TRBD2 might be the D (6 bases). Trimming took off 0 bases at V and 5 bases at J, with 19 bases between the two ends. The CDR3 is 17 amino acids. The germline gives CDR1 SGHRS, CDR2 YFSETQ.

V and J are TRBV5-4 and TRBJ2-4; D perhaps matches TRBD2 (6 bases). With 2 bases removed from V and 6 bases from J, the gap between germline ends came to 12 bases. Germline CDR1 is SGHNT and CDR2 is YYREEE (reference sequence). The CDR3 is 14 residues long. The CDR3: CASSFREYGNIQYF. CDR3 in DNA: TGTGCCAGCAGCTTTCGGGAGTATGGAAACATTCAGTACTTC.

A few counts support this clone. This chain uses TRBV28 with TRBJ2-5, with unresolved D. V gave up 2 bases and J gave up 5 bases, with 12 bases separating them. From germline, CDR1 is MDHEN and CDR2 SYDVKM. The CDR3 is made up of 14 amino acids. The CDR3 coding sequence is TGTGCCAGCAGTTTAGAGAGGCCTCGGGAGACCCAGTACTTC. Translation: CASSLERPRETQYF.